This is a list of T cell receptor beta chains from one sample in a study of tumor and adjacent non-tumor tissue in lung cancer. TCRdb analysed the multiplex PCR reads with MiXCR anew, one entry per CDR3 protein. The sample has tens of thousands of distinct CDR3 sequences, under 80% seen once. The sequencing sample was made of lung tumor tissue. These receptors all stem from a woman between 45 and 65 years old with non-small cell lung cancer. CDR3s include the opening cysteine and the closing phenylalanine or tryptophan. The order of the fields is clone size, CDR3 length, D gene, J gene, V gene, CDR3 DNA, CDR3 protein. The D gene is left open where the match is weak. A row's size may be missing; if present it is once, few, many or a size class.

NA | 13 | NA | TRBJ2-1 | TRBV11-2 | TGTGCCAGCAGCTTGGAGGCGGCCAATGAGTGGTTCTTC | CASSLEAANEWFF
NA | 16 | NA | TRBJ2-7 | TRBV6-1 | TGTGCCAGCAGTGATGATGGGAGGGGGGGGTCCTACGAGGAATACTTC | CASSDDGRGGSYEEYF
NA | 13 | TRBD2 | TRBJ2-4 | TRBV29-1 | TGCAGCGTTTTCAAACCAGGACTAGACATTCAGTACTTC | CSVFKPGLDIQYF
once | 15 | NA | TRBJ2-2 | TRBV11-3 | TGTGCCAGCACCTTTACCAGGGAATTCCTAGGGGAGCTGTTTTTT | CASTFTREFLGELFF
NA | 13 | NA | TRBJ2-7 | TRBV6-2/TRBV6-3 | TGTGCCAGCACCGTGCGGGATAATAGGGAGGAGTACTTC | CASTVRDNREEYF
NA | 20 | TRBD2 | TRBJ2-3 | TRBV6-1 | TGTGCCAGCAGTGAAATTCCGTGGGGGAGCGGGAGACCAAGCACAGATACGCAGTACTTT | CASSEIPWGSGRPSTDTQYF
once | 15 | TRBD2 | TRBJ2-5 | TRBV5-1 | TGCGCCAGCAGCTTGGGGACTAGCGTCTCCAAGACCCAGCACTTC | CASSLGTSVSKTQHF
NA | 12 | NA | TRBJ2-7 | TRBV5-4 | TGTGCCAGCAGGGGACTCCTTCCCAAGCAGTACTTC | CASRGLLPKQYF
NA | 13 | NA | TRBJ2-1 | TRBV6-2/TRBV6-3 | TGTACCACCAGTTACGGCAGGGTTAATGAGCAGTTCTTC | CTTSYGRVNEQFF
NA | 14 | TRBD1 | TRBJ2-3 | TRBV11-1 | TGTGCCAGCAGCTATACAGGGGCGCTGGATACGCAGTATTTT | CASSYTGALDTQYF
few | 12 | NA | TRBJ1-2 | TRBV29-1 | TGCAGCGTGCGTCCGGAGCACTATGGTTACACCTTC | CSVRPEHYGYTF
many | 15 | TRBD2 | TRBJ2-7 | TRBV20-1 | TGCAGTGCTCCCACGGGGGGGGGCGCAACCTACGAGCAGTACTTC | CSAPTGGGATYEQYF
NA | 13 | NA | TRBJ2-1 | TRBV20-1 | TGCAGTGCTAGCGGTCCAAAGGGTGATGAGCAGTTCTTC | CSASGPKGDEQFF
NA | 17 | NA | TRBJ1-5 | TRBV4-1 | TGCGCCAGCAACCAATATATTCCCCCCAGGGTACTTCAACCCCAGCATTTT | CASNQYIPPRVLQPQHF
NA | 14 | NA | TRBJ2-7 | TRBV6-1 | TGTGCCAGTAGTGAATCCACTTGCGGCTACGAGCAGTACTTC | CASSESTCGYEQYF
many | 12 | NA | TRBJ1-1 | TRBV10-3 | TGTGCCAGCTCTCGGGGTTTAACTGAAGCTTTCTTT | CASSRGLTEAFF
NA | 15 | NA | TRBJ2-1 | TRBV4-1 | TGCGCCAACAGCCAACCCACTAGCCGAGGGGCCGAGCAGTTCTTC | CANSQPTSRGAEQFF
many | 15 | TRBD2 | TRBJ2-2 | TRBV7-8 | TGTGCCACCACCCCGACTAGCGGTAACACCGGGGAGCTGTTTTTT | CATTPTSGNTGELFF
once | 14 | NA | TRBJ1-5 | TRBV11-2 | TGTGCCAGCTTGGAGGGCCTTGGCAATCAACCCCAGCATTTT | CASLEGLGNQPQHF
many | 17 | NA | TRBJ1-5 | TRBV4-1 | TGCGCCAGCAGCCAAGATGTCGAGCAGCGGTGCAATCAGCCCCAGCATTTT | CASSQDVEQRCNQPQHF
NA | 14 | NA | TRBJ1-2 | TRBV12-3/TRBV12-4 | TGTATCAGCAGTTTTGATGGGACCGACCGTGGCTACACCTTC | CISSFDGTDRGYTF
once | 17 | TRBD2 | TRBJ2-1 | TRBV11-3 | TGTGCCAGCGGTTTGGGCCTTACTAGCGCCTCCTACAATGAGCAGTTCTTC | CASGLGLTSASYNEQFF
NA | 14 | NA | TRBJ2-5 | TRBV11-2 | TGTGCCAGCAACTTAAACGGTGTTCATGAGACCCAGTACTTC | CASNLNGVHETQYF
NA | 15 | NA | TRBJ2-1 | TRBV29-1 | TGCGGCGGAGCCCCGTTGCGGGCGTATTACAATGAGCAGTTCTTC | CGGAPLRAYYNEQFF
NA | 12 | NA | TRBJ1-1 | TRBV28 | TGTGCCACCCGAGGGTATAACATTGAAGCTTTCTTT | CATRGYNIEAFF
NA | 14 | TRBD1 | TRBJ2-7 | TRBV5-1 | TGCGCCAGCACAGGGCTAGTGACAGGGAGCGAGCAGTACTTC | CASTGLVTGSEQYF
NA | 12 | NA | TRBJ1-2 | TRBV10-2 | TGCGCCAGCAGTGAGACAGTGAATGGCTACACCTTC | CASSETVNGYTF
NA | 12 | NA | TRBJ2-3 | TRBV6-2/TRBV6-3 | TGTGCCAGCAGTGATGTACTACAGCCCCAGTATTTT | CASSDVLQPQYF
few | 18 | NA | TRBJ1-1 | TRBV19 | TGTGCCAGTAGTATAGATCTTCTTGCCGTCGGGGGAAGCACTGAAGCTTTCTTT | CASSIDLLAVGGSTEAFF
NA | 16 | NA | TRBJ2-1 | TRBV5-1 | TGCGCCAGCAGCTTGGCTCCCTGGAGCTTCTACAATGAGCAGTTCTTC | CASSLAPWSFYNEQFF
NA | 14 | TRBD2 | TRBJ2-2 | TRBV11-3 | TGTGCCAACAGCCTAGCGGGGGACACCGGGGATCTGTTTTTT | CANSLAGDTGDLFF
NA | 17 | TRBD2 | TRBJ2-7 | TRBV11-2 | TGTGCCAGCAGCCCCCGGACTAACGGGAGGGCATTGTGGGAACTGTACTTC | CASSPRTNGRALWELYF
NA | 16 | NA | TRBJ2-7 | TRBV28 | TGTGCCACTTCCATTATTAGGACAAGCCTCTCCTACAAGCAATACTTC | CATSIIRTSLSYKQYF
NA | 12 | NA | TRBJ2-7 | TRBV10-2 | TGCCCCAGCAGTGCTACCCACAGGGTGCAGTACTTC | CPSSATHRVQYF
many | 16 | TRBD1 | TRBJ1-4 | TRBV5-1 | TGCGCCAGCAGCTTGCGCCGGGACAGGGAGAATGAAAAACTGTTTTTT | CASSLRRDRENEKLFF
NA | 18 | TRBD2 | TRBJ2-3 | TRBV10-1 | TGCGCCAGCATTCGACGGACTAGCGGGGAGAGGGAGACAGATAGGCAGTATTTT | CASIRRTSGERETDRQYF
few | 15 | TRBD2 | TRBJ2-7 | TRBV20-1 | TGCAGTGATAAGGGACTAGCGGGAGAACCCTACGAGCAGTACTTC | CSDKGLAGEPYEQYF
NA | 14 | NA | TRBJ1-5 | TRBV4-1 | TGCGCCAGCAACCAAGAAGGGGGTGAGCAGCCCCAGCATTTT | CASNQEGGEQPQHF
NA | 16 | NA | TRBJ2-5 | TRBV11-2 | TGTGCCATCAGCTACCCCCAAGCCGATTCATCAGAGACCCAGTACTTC | CAISYPQADSSETQYF
once | 15 | NA | TRBJ2-3 | TRBV5-4 | NA | CDSSVAIGSRDTQYF
many | 17 | TRBD2 | TRBJ2-5 | TRBV10-3 | TGTGCCACCTCTGGAGCGGGAGGGCCCATTGATCAAGAGACCCAGTACTTC | CATSGAGGPIDQETQYF
many | 14 | NA | TRBJ1-4 | TRBV28 | TGTGCCAGCAGTCGCCCCGGGACGGTCGGAAAACTGTTTTTT | CASSRPGTVGKLFF
NA | 20 | NA | TRBJ2-2 | TRBV6-1 | TGTGCCAGCTGTGAAGGACAATGGATGGTTCATTACTTGAACATCGGGGAGCTGTTTTTT | CASCEGQWMVHYLNIGELFF
NA | 14 | TRBD1 | TRBJ2-5 | TRBV29-1 | TGCAGTGGCACAGGGGATAGGGATCTTTGGGTCCAGTACTTC | CSGTGDRDLWVQYF
NA | 14 | TRBD1 | TRBJ1-1 | TRBV5-4 | TGTGCCAGCAGCTTGGGACAGGGTAACACTGAAGCTTCCTTT | CASSLGQGNTEASF
NA | 15 | TRBD2 | TRBJ2-7 | TRBV6-1 | TGTGCCAGCAGTGAAGGGGTAGCGGGATCCTATGAGCAGTACTTC | CASSEGVAGSYEQYF
NA | 14 | NA | TRBJ2-7 | TRBV11-1 | TGTGTCAGCAACCCCGGGACTCTCTCCTACGAGCAGTACTTT | CVSNPGTLSYEQYF
NA | 13 | NA | TRBJ2-2 | TRBV12-3/TRBV12-4 | TGTGCCAGCGATGCGAGGTACACCGGGGAGCTGTTTTTT | CASDARYTGELFF
NA | 15 | NA | TRBJ2-5 | TRBV11-3 | TGTGTCAGCAACTTAGGCTACTCCGCCGGGGTGACCCAGTACTTC | CVSNLGYSAGVTQYF
NA | 21 | TRBD2 | TRBJ2-3 | TRBV11-2 | TGTGCCAGCACTCCTTTAGTTCGGGCCTGGACTAGCGGGAGGAACATAGATATGCAGTATTTT | CASTPLVRAWTSGRNIDMQYF
many | 14 | NA | TRBJ1-3 | TRBV14 | TGTGCCAGCAGTCTGAAGAGAACTGGAAACACCATATATTTT | CASSLKRTGNTIYF
medium-sized | 13 | NA | TRBJ1-1 | TRBV5-4 | TGTGCCAGCAGCGTGGACAGAAACACTGAAGCTTTCTTT | CASSVDRNTEAFF
NA | 12 | NA | TRBJ1-2 | TRBV6-1 | TGTGCCAGCAGTGAAGGGGACGCGGGCTACACCTTC | CASSEGDAGYTF
NA | 14 | NA | TRBJ2-1 | TRBV6-5 | TGTGCCAGCAGTGAGCGTTACTCCTACAATGAGCAGTCCTTC | CASSERYSYNEQSF
NA | 12 | NA | TRBJ1-2 | TRBV7-9 | TGTGCCAGCAGCTTGTCAGGTGGTGACTACATCTTC | CASSLSGGDYIF